This TCR beta chain was identified during a study of pediatric ulcerative colitis. As for the study in general: Six or seven patients showed pancolitis and two showed left-sided colitis.

Findings of the study overall: Two patients had blood samples with substantially reduced template counts.

Of note for this clone: Antigen: not known.

Using immunoSEQ multiplex PCR, the repertoire was profiled, and TCRdb retains in-frame clones only, with some absent. The table lists tens of thousands of clones, around 85% of them singletons. Unmatched junction bases numbered 2, after V lost 5 bases and J lost 4 bases. CDR1 and CDR2 (germline): KGHSH, LQKENI. This CDR3 region has 13 residues. Ulcerative colitis patients received no immunosuppressive medication before the diagnostic colonoscopy. The receptor comes from a boy aged 5-17 years with severe ulcerative colitis. The genes are TRBV18 and TRBJ1-1; 9 nucleotides line up with TRBD1. Sample: blood. Here the CDR3 reads CASSATGGTEAFF. The CDR3 region has the DNA TGTGCCAGCTCAGCGACAGGGGGCACTGAAGCTTTCTTT.